The sequence of this T cell receptor beta chain was determined in a study of blood T cell repertoires in COVID-19. For the study at large: Donors in the United States, Italy and Spain gave samples during acute or convalescent COVID-19. In each case, the material was cDNA or gDNA derived from T cells, B-cell-depleted T cells, or PBMCs.

Of note for this clone: At one end the junction does not follow the germline gene, possibly because of a read error.

Source study methods: Amplification of reference gene primers provided the estimated nucleated cell counts. Assay used: immunoSEQ multiplex PCR; TCRdb lists only in-frame clones, some missing. V, J and clone size derive from that table, while D and trimming were established from the DNA sequence. The sample has roughly 200,000 clones; 70% to 90% are singletons. Germline CDR1 is SGHTA and CDR2 is FQGNSA. The length of the CDR3 is 13 residues. The sequencing sample was made of peripheral blood. This chain joins TRBV7-2 and TRBJ2-1, with D possibly matching TRBD2 (6 bases). The receptor was derived from a woman between 25 and 40 years old with acute or convalescent COVID-19. This CDR3 is CASSIADWNEQFF. The CDR3 region has the DNA TGTGCCAGCAGCATAGCGGACTGGAATGAGCAGTTCTTC.